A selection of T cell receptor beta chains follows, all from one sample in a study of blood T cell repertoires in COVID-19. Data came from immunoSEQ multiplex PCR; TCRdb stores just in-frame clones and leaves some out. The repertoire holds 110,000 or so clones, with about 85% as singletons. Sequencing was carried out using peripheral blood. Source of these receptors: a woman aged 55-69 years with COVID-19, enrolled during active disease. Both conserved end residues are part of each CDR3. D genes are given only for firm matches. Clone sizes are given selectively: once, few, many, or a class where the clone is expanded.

CDR3nt: TGCGCCAGCACCGACAGAGAAACCGGGGAGCTGTTTTTT
CDR3aa: CASTDRETGELFF
v_gene: TRBV10-2
abundance: -
d_gene: -
j_gene: TRBJ2-2

CDR3nt: TGTGCAAGTCGCCCCCCCGGGGGGCCCAGGCATCAACCGCATCAGCCCCAGCATTTT
CDR3aa: CASRPPGGPRHQPHQPQHF
v_gene: TRBV12-2
abundance: -
d_gene: -
j_gene: TRBJ1-5

CDR3nt: TGCGCCAGCAGCTTGGAGGCAGGGGGGCGTATGGACACTGAAGCTTTCTTT
CDR3aa: CASSLEAGGRMDTEAFF
v_gene: TRBV5-1
abundance: few
d_gene: TRBD1
j_gene: TRBJ1-1

CDR3nt: TGTGCCAGCAGCACAAATCGGGACAGGCCTTACGAGCAGTACTTC
CDR3aa: CASSTNRDRPYEQYF
v_gene: TRBV7-8
abundance: -
d_gene: TRBD1
j_gene: TRBJ2-7

CDR3nt: TGTGCCAGCTCACCACCTTCAGTTAGGGGAGGCCCTGGAAACACCATATATTTT
CDR3aa: CASSPPSVRGGPGNTIYF
v_gene: TRBV18
abundance: -
d_gene: -
j_gene: TRBJ1-3

CDR3nt: TGTGCCAGCAGCTCACCGACAGGGGGCGCGGATGAAAAACTGTTTTTT
CDR3aa: CASSSPTGGADEKLFF
v_gene: TRBV5-4
abundance: -
d_gene: TRBD1
j_gene: TRBJ1-4

CDR3nt: TGTGCCAGCAGCCCACGAGTGGGCGGCTACACCTTC
CDR3aa: CASSPRVGGYTF
v_gene: TRBV7-9
abundance: -
d_gene: -
j_gene: TRBJ1-2

CDR3nt: TGTGCCAGCAGCTCGGGACTAGCGCTAAAGCAGTTCTTC
CDR3aa: CASSSGLALKQFF
v_gene: TRBV7-6
abundance: -
d_gene: TRBD2
j_gene: TRBJ2-1

CDR3nt: TGTGCCAGCAGCACTAGCGGGGGGGCCTACAATGAGCAGTTCTTC
CDR3aa: CASSTSGGAYNEQFF
v_gene: TRBV5-8
abundance: -
d_gene: TRBD2
j_gene: TRBJ2-1

CDR3nt: TGTGCCAGCAGAATTTACAGGGCGGACACTGAAGCTTTCTTT
CDR3aa: CASRIYRADTEAFF
v_gene: TRBV2
abundance: once
d_gene: -
j_gene: TRBJ1-1

CDR3nt: TGCAGCGCCGGGACAGGGGGCACGGACACTGAAGCTTTCTTT
CDR3aa: CSAGTGGTDTEAFF
v_gene: TRBV29-1
abundance: -
d_gene: TRBD1
j_gene: TRBJ1-1

CDR3nt: TGTGCCAGCAGTGGCGGGGGGGCCTCCCAAGAGACCCAGTACTTC
CDR3aa: CASSGGGASQETQYF
v_gene: TRBV6-2/TRBV6-3
abundance: -
d_gene: TRBD2
j_gene: TRBJ2-5

CDR3nt: TGTGCCAGCAGCTTATATCCGGGACAGGGGGCGGACACTGAAGCTTTCTTT
CDR3aa: CASSLYPGQGADTEAFF
v_gene: TRBV7-9
abundance: -
d_gene: TRBD1
j_gene: TRBJ1-1

CDR3nt: TGTGCCTGGGGGACAGGGGCGAATCAGCCCCAGCATTTT
CDR3aa: CAWGTGANQPQHF
v_gene: TRBV30
abundance: -
d_gene: TRBD1
j_gene: TRBJ1-5

CDR3nt: TGTGCCAGCGGGGGGGCCTATCAGCCCCAGCATTTT
CDR3aa: CASGGAYQPQHF
v_gene: TRBV12-3/TRBV12-4
abundance: -
d_gene: -
j_gene: TRBJ1-5

CDR3nt: TGTGCCACCAGGTTGTCCGGGGACAGGCCCTACGAGCAGTACTTC
CDR3aa: CATRLSGDRPYEQYF
v_gene: TRBV15
abundance: -
d_gene: TRBD1
j_gene: TRBJ2-7

CDR3nt: TGTGCCAGCAGCTCGACTAGATCCAGCTCCTACAATGAGCAGTTCTTC
CDR3aa: CASSSTRSSSYNEQFF
v_gene: TRBV7-9
abundance: -
d_gene: -
j_gene: TRBJ2-1

CDR3nt: TGTGCCAGCAGTTTCGACAGGGCTCAGCCCCAGCATTTT
CDR3aa: CASSFDRAQPQHF
v_gene: TRBV6-2/TRBV6-3
abundance: -
d_gene: TRBD1
j_gene: TRBJ1-5

CDR3nt: TGTGCCAGTAGCCTGGGGACTAGCGGGGCCCGGGACAATGAGCAGTTCTTC
CDR3aa: CASSLGTSGARDNEQFF
v_gene: TRBV19
abundance: -
d_gene: TRBD2
j_gene: TRBJ2-1

CDR3nt: TGTGCCAGCAGCCCTCGACTAGCGGGAGCATACAATGAGCAGTTCTTC
CDR3aa: CASSPRLAGAYNEQFF
v_gene: TRBV27
abundance: -
d_gene: TRBD2
j_gene: TRBJ2-1

CDR3nt: TGTGCCAGCAACTTCGCCGGACAGCAAGAGACCCAGTACTTC
CDR3aa: CASNFAGQQETQYF
v_gene: TRBV27
abundance: -
d_gene: -
j_gene: TRBJ2-5

CDR3nt: TGTGCCAGCAGCTTATATACAGGAGATACGCAGTATTTT
CDR3aa: CASSLYTGDTQYF
v_gene: TRBV7-2
abundance: -
d_gene: -
j_gene: TRBJ2-3

CDR3nt: TGTGCCAGCAGCCGAGAACTAGGGTACCAAGAGACCCAGTACTTC
CDR3aa: CASSRELGYQETQYF
v_gene: TRBV4-2
abundance: -
d_gene: -
j_gene: TRBJ2-5

CDR3nt: TGTGCCATCAGTGAGTCGACTCGGGGGGGCTACAATGAGCAGTTCTTC
CDR3aa: CAISESTRGGYNEQFF
v_gene: TRBV10-3
abundance: -
d_gene: TRBD2
j_gene: TRBJ2-1

CDR3nt: TGTGCCAGCAGCTCCCAAGCGGACGAGGGTACTGAAGCTTTCTTT
CDR3aa: CASSSQADEGTEAFF
v_gene: TRBV7-3
abundance: -
d_gene: -
j_gene: TRBJ1-1

CDR3nt: TGCGCCAGCAGCTGGGGACAGGGATCTGGCGGCTACACCTTC
CDR3aa: CASSWGQGSGGYTF
v_gene: TRBV5-1
abundance: -
d_gene: TRBD1
j_gene: TRBJ1-2

CDR3nt: TGTGCCAGCAGCCAAGTAGCGGGGGGGCGAGAGACCCAGTACTTC
CDR3aa: CASSQVAGGRETQYF
v_gene: TRBV3-1/TRBV3-2
abundance: -
d_gene: TRBD2
j_gene: TRBJ2-5

CDR3nt: TGCGCCAGCAGCCTTGCCCCGGAGGGCCCCTACGAGCAGTACTTC
CDR3aa: CASSLAPEGPYEQYF
v_gene: TRBV5-1
abundance: once
d_gene: -
j_gene: TRBJ2-7

CDR3nt: TGCGCCAGCAGGACAGGGGTCACTGGAAACACCATATATTTT
CDR3aa: CASRTGVTGNTIYF
v_gene: TRBV4-1
abundance: -
d_gene: TRBD1
j_gene: TRBJ1-3

CDR3nt: TGTGCCACCAGCAGAGATAGACAGGGGCTGGGGGCTAATGAAAAACTGTTTTTT
CDR3aa: CATSRDRQGLGANEKLFF
v_gene: TRBV15
abundance: -
d_gene: TRBD1
j_gene: TRBJ1-4

CDR3nt: TGTGCCAGCACCAACTTGGGCGAGAACACTGAAGCTTTCTTT
CDR3aa: CASTNLGENTEAFF
v_gene: TRBV6-5
abundance: -
d_gene: -
j_gene: TRBJ1-1

CDR3nt: TGTGCCAGCTCACCGGGGACAGGGCAGTACAATGAGCAGTTCTTC
CDR3aa: CASSPGTGQYNEQFF
v_gene: TRBV18
abundance: -
d_gene: TRBD1
j_gene: TRBJ2-1

CDR3nt: TGTGCCAGCAGCTTAGTGGGGGCGGACAAGAATTATGGCTACACCTTC
CDR3aa: CASSLVGADKNYGYTF
v_gene: TRBV7-8
abundance: -
d_gene: -
j_gene: TRBJ1-2

CDR3nt: TGTGCCAGCAGTTTTAACTCGGGGGAAGAGACCCAGTACTTC
CDR3aa: CASSFNSGEETQYF
v_gene: TRBV28
abundance: -
d_gene: -
j_gene: TRBJ2-5

CDR3nt: TGTGCCAGCAGCGTAGGGGGGGCTAACTATGGCTACACCTTC
CDR3aa: CASSVGGANYGYTF
v_gene: TRBV9
abundance: -
d_gene: -
j_gene: TRBJ1-2

CDR3nt: TGTGCCACCAGCAGGGACAGGGGGGAGACCCAGTACTTC
CDR3aa: CATSRDRGETQYF
v_gene: TRBV15
abundance: -
d_gene: TRBD1
j_gene: TRBJ2-5

CDR3nt: TGTGCCAGCAGTTACCACAGGAGCAATGAGCAGTTCTTC
CDR3aa: CASSYHRSNEQFF
v_gene: TRBV6-5
abundance: once
d_gene: -
j_gene: TRBJ2-1

CDR3nt: TGTGCCAGCAGTGGCGGCCGGGACAGCAAGGGCGGCTACACCTTC
CDR3aa: CASSGGRDSKGGYTF
v_gene: TRBV2
abundance: -
d_gene: TRBD1
j_gene: TRBJ1-2